The 19 T cell receptor beta chains in this list originate from one sample, sequenced in a study of cytomegalovirus exposure and HLA in healthy donors. Profiling relied on immunoSEQ multiplex PCR, and the TCRdb table lists in-frame clones only, not all of them. The top ten hold 2.5% to 3% of the sample, which has 150,000 to 200,000 clones, 85% to 90% seen once. Sequencing was done on a sample of PBMCs. These receptors originate from a man younger than 30 in good health and CMV-seronegative.

The chain carries TRBV2 and TRBJ2-7, with 7 bases identical to TRBD1. With 11 bases clipped from V and 2 bases from J, the junction kept 12 bases outside the gene matches. The CDR3 consists of 14 residues. Germline loops: CDR1 SNHLY, CDR2 FYNNEI. The CDR3 loop is CAGGSGTVTYEQYF. DNA for the CDR3: TGTGCCGGAGGATCCGGGACAGTGACCTACGAGCAGTACTTC. Full variable domain (missing parts from reference TRBV2 and TRBJ2-7): EPEVTQTPSHQVTQMGQEVILRCVPISNHLYFYWYRQILGQKVEFLVSFYNNEISEKSEIFDDQFSVERPDGSNFTLKIRSTKLEDSAMYFCAGGSGTVTYEQYFGPGTRLTVT.

This clone has just a few counts. V usage is TRBV7-2 and J usage is TRBJ2-1; D is possibly TRBD1 (5 bases). The CDR3 length is 14 residues. Trimming removed 4 bases from V and 4 bases from J, with 11 bases in between. Germline CDR1 SGHTA, CDR2 FQGNSA. This CDR3 is CASSSPGQYNEQFF. In DNA form, the CDR3 reads TGTGCCAGCAGCTCCCCAGGGCAGTACAATGAGCAGTTCTTC.

The chain couples TRBV7-9 to TRBJ2-5, with 7 bases that match TRBD1. Trimming at V came to 4 bases and at J to 3 bases, leaving 8 bases not matched to a gene. In germline, CDR1 is SEHNR, CDR2 FQNEAQ (reference sequence). This CDR3 region has 15 residues. Here the CDR3 reads CASSSGGWGEETQYF. The CDR3 bases are TGTGCCAGCAGCTCAGGGGGTTGGGGAGAAGAGACCCAGTACTTC.

This clone was seen a handful of times. The chain links TRBV6-5 to TRBJ1-6; 7 positions agree with TRBD1. V trimming: 2 bases; J trimming: 12 bases; junction bases outside the gene matches: 7. CDR1 and CDR2 from the germline V gene are MNHEY and SVGAGI. The CDR3 has 14 amino acids. The CDR3 spells CASSYEGAREPLHF. In nucleotides, the CDR3 is TGTGCCAGCAGTTACGAGGGGGCACGGGAACCCCTCCACTTT.

The chain combines TRBV28 with TRBJ2-7; TRBD1 matches 7 bases. Germline CDR1 reads MDHEN; CDR2 reads SYDVKM. Germline trimming cut 5 bases from V and 3 bases from J; bases unmatched to any gene: 7. The CDR3 totals 14 residues. The CDR3 bases are TGTGCCAGCAGTCCCCGTAACAGGGGCTACGAGCAGTACTTC. Encoded protein: CASSPRNRGYEQYF.

The CDR3 DNA is TGTGCCAGCAGCTTATCCGAGGGGGTCGATGGCTACACCTTC. Translating gives CASSLSEGVDGYTF. The V gene is TRBV7-8, the J gene TRBJ1-2; weak D call: TRBD1 (6 bases). With 2 bases removed from V and 6 bases from J, the gap between germline ends came to 13 bases. CDR3 length: 14 amino acids. CDR1 is SGHVS, CDR2 FQNEAQ, per germline.

The V gene is TRBV4-3, the J gene TRBJ2-1; maybe TRBD2 (6 bases). In germline, CDR1 is LGHNA, CDR2 YSLEER. Trimming cost V 2 bases and J 9 bases, with 14 bases left between them. This CDR3 is 14 amino acids long. The DNA for the CDR3 is TGCGCCAGCAGCCAAATTAATCTAGCGCTTGAGCAGTTCTTC. Amino acid sequence: CASSQINLALEQFF.

The V and J genes are TRBV5-1 and TRBJ1-2; no definite D call. Per the germline V gene, CDR1 is SGHRS and CDR2 is YFSETQ. Between the trimmed V and J ends, which lost 7 bases and 4 bases, there was a span of 11 bases. This CDR3 spans 12 amino acids. CDR3 region: CASFTESYGYTF. CDR3 bases: TGCGCCAGCTTCACAGAGAGCTATGGCTACACCTTC.

The chain recombines TRBV4-3 with TRBJ1-1, with D tentatively TRBD1 (5 bases). The germline V gene encodes CDR1 LGHNA and CDR2 YSLEER. Deletions cut 0 bases from V and 1 base from J, with 9 bases between. The CDR3 is 15 amino acids. The CDR3 loop reads CASSQDSRGNTEAFF. DNA of the CDR3: TGCGCCAGCAGCCAAGATTCAAGGGGGAACACTGAAGCTTTCTTT.

The chain recombines TRBV6-1 with TRBJ2-5; perhaps TRBD2 as D (6 bases). This CDR3 is built from 14 residues. Germline V gene sequence: CDR1 MNHNS, CDR2 SASEGT. V shed 7 bases and J shed 2 bases, with 14 bases lying between them. The CDR3 DNA is TGTGCCAGCATGTGGCGGGGACGGCAAGAGACCCAGTACTTC. This gives the protein CASMWRGRQETQYF.

This chain links TRBV19 with TRBJ2-7, with 11 bases fitting TRBD1. The germline V gene has CDR1 LNHDA and CDR2 SQIVND (reference sequence). The CDR3 length is 15 residues. With 6 bases clipped from V and 3 bases from J, the junction kept 7 bases outside the gene matches. In DNA form, the CDR3 reads TGTGCCAGTAGCCAAGGGACAGGGGGATTCTACGAGCAGTACTTC. The encoded protein is CASSQGTGGFYEQYF.

The rearrangement joins TRBV6-1 to TRBJ2-7, with 9 bases fitting TRBD1. The CDR3 extends over 15 amino acids. J was trimmed by 4 bases and V by 4 bases; bases with no gene match: 8. Germline values: CDR1 MNHNS, CDR2 SASEGT. The CDR3 spells CASSVRQGEVYEQYV. CDR3 coding DNA: TGTGCCAGCAGTGTTCGACAGGGGGAGGTGTACGAGCAGTACGTC.

In DNA form, the CDR3 reads TGTGCCAGCAGTCACCAGGGGGCTGAGAGTAGGGAACTGTTTTTT. This codes for CASSHQGAESRELFF. The chain has TRBV28 and TRBJ1-4; 8 nucleotides agree with TRBD1. Germline CDR1 and CDR2: MDHEN and SYDVKM. V shed 5 bases and J 12 bases; nucleotides not matched to a gene: 14. There are 15 residues in the CDR3.

The genes are TRBV10-1 and TRBJ2-7, with 7 nucleotides matching TRBD1. The germline CDR1 and CDR2 sequences are WNHNN and SYGVQD (reference sequence). The V and J ends lost 3 bases and 9 bases, in that order; junction bases with no gene match: 11. The CDR3 runs to 14 residues. The CDR3 loop reads CASSEEGKGARQYF. CDR3 nucleotides: TGCGCCAGCAGTGAAGAGGGGAAGGGGGCGCGGCAGTACTTC.

The chain employs TRBV29-1 and TRBJ2-4, with 8 bases identical to TRBD1. Germline-derived CDR1 and CDR2 are SQVTM and ANQGSEA. J lost 9 bases, V lost 7 bases, and 14 bases had no gene match. This CDR3 region has 14 residues. CDR3 residues: CSGRGQGSVGIQYF. The CDR3 coding sequence is TGCAGCGGTCGCGGACAGGGTTCGGTTGGCATTCAGTACTTC.

This chain joins TRBV7-2 and TRBJ2-5; D is possibly TRBD1 (6 bases). Germline-derived CDR1 and CDR2 are SGHTA and FQGNSA. The CDR3 covers 14 residues. The V and J ends lost 6 bases and 3 bases respectively, with 14 bases between them. CDR3 DNA: TGTGCCAGCAGTCCTCAGGGGATGGAAGAGACCCAGTACTTC. Encoded protein: CASSPQGMEETQYF. Full variable domain (outside the CDR3, taken from reference TRBV7-2 and TRBJ2-5): GAGVSQSPSNKVTEKGKDVELRCDPISGHTALYWYRQSLGQGLEFLIYFQGNSAPDKSGLPSDRFSAERTGGSVSTLTIQRTQQEDSAVYLCASSPQGMEETQYFGPGTRLLVL.

The chain uses TRBV6-6 and TRBJ1-5; D is undetermined. Deletions cut 3 bases from V and 3 bases from J, with 12 bases between. CDR1 is MNHNY, CDR2 SVGAGI, per germline (reference sequence). This CDR3 region has 15 residues. The CDR3 DNA reads TGTGCCAGCAGTTATGGCAGTTCCGACAATCAGCCCCAGCATTTT. This translates into CASSYGSSDNQPQHF.

The chain is built from TRBV11-2 and TRBJ1-1; the match to TRBD1 covers 12 bases. V shed 5 bases, J shed 5 bases, and the junction held 9 bases outside the gene matches. The CDR3 consists of 16 residues. The germline V gene has CDR1 SGHAT and CDR2 FQNNGV. The DNA of the CDR3 is TGTGCCAGCAGCGGGACAGGGGGCTATCAATGGACTGAAGCTTTCTTT. Encoded protein: CASSGTGGYQWTEAFF.

The gene calls are TRBV30 and TRBJ1-1; 7 bases fit TRBD1. From germline, CDR1 is GTSNPN and CDR2 SVGIG (reference sequence). The CDR3 is made up of 12 amino acids. V gave up 5 bases and J gave up 2 bases; unmatched junction bases: 2. CDR3: CAWEGANTEAFF. CDR3 nucleotide sequence: TGTGCCTGGGAGGGGGCAAACACTGAAGCTTTCTTT.